The 18 T cell receptor beta chains listed next were all sequenced from one sample in a study of T cells in Graves' hyperthyroidism and ophthalmopathy. Amplified TCR beta CDR3 regions derived from RNA transcripts. Primed by the HTBI set, a first-round RT-PCR was run on the TCR CDR3. From the multiplex PCR reads, TCRdb called clonotypes with MiXCR, one entry per CDR3 protein. The data show some 150,000 distinct CDR3 sequences, less than 25% seen once. Specimen: blood. The receptor set was obtained from a woman aged 45 to 65 with Graves' hyperthyroidism that later progressed to Graves' ophthalmopathy.

The table lists this clonotype with many counts. The chain couples TRBV6-1 to TRBJ1-2; 7 positions match TRBD1. Germline V CDR1 and CDR2: MNHNS, SASEGT. V lost 6 bases and J lost 6; bases outside the gene matches: 7. CDR3 length: 13 residues. The CDR3 protein is CASRLTGKDGYTF. The CDR3 nucleotides are TGTGCCAGCAGGTTGACAGGGAAGGATGGCTACACCTTC.

J is TRBJ2-6 and V is TRBV27; the D gene is possibly TRBD2 (5 bases). Trimming took 6 bases from V and 0 from J, leaving 15 bases between them. The germline V gene encodes CDR1 MNHEY and CDR2 SMNVEV (reference sequence). CDR3 length equals 17 residues. Here the CDR3 reads CASRWTALGSGANVLTF. CDR3 nucleotide sequence: TGTGCCAGCAGGTGGACTGCGCTGGGCTCTGGGGCCAACGTCCTGACTTTC.

This clonotype turned up a few times. The chain links TRBV11-3 to TRBJ1-1; no clear D gene. This CDR3 spans 14 amino acids. V dropped 1 base and J dropped 1 base, with 7 bases sitting between them. Germline V lookup: CDR1 SGHNT, CDR2 YENEEA. CDR3 region: CASSLGGQNTEAFF. The DNA for the CDR3 is TGTGCCAGCAGCTTAGGAGGCCAGAACACTGAAGCTTTCTTT.

This clonotype was counted many times. The V call is TRBV5-5, the J call TRBJ2-2; 7 nucleotides align to TRBD1. The ends lost 5 bases at V and 7 bases at J; junction bases unmatched: 11. The germline CDR1 and CDR2 sequences are SGHKS and YYEKEE (reference sequence). The CDR3 is 15 residues long. In nucleotides, the CDR3 is TGTGCCAGCAGAACGACGGACAGGCAAATCGGGGAGCTGTTTTTT. Its protein is CASRTTDRQIGELFF.

The chain links TRBV9 to TRBJ2-3; D remains unclear. With 0 bases removed from V and 0 bases from J, the gap between germline ends came to 5 bases. This CDR3 is 14 amino acids long. Germline values: CDR1 SGDLS, CDR2 YYNGEE. CDR3 loop: CASSVEVSTDTQYF. As DNA, the CDR3 is TGTGCCAGCAGCGTAGAGGTTAGCACAGATACGCAGTATTTT.

In its sample, this clonotype was seen many times. This chain joins TRBV5-5 and TRBJ2-1, with D unresolved. CDR1 SGHKS and CDR2 YYEKEE come from the germline V gene (reference sequence). The CDR3 length is 13 residues. Trimming removed 3 bases from V and 8 bases from J, with 12 bases in between. The CDR3 is CASSSMADYEQFF. In nucleotides, the CDR3 is TGTGCCAGCAGCTCCATGGCGGATTATGAGCAGTTCTTC.

This clonotype was detected a few times. V gene TRBV6-6 combines with J gene TRBJ2-1; no clear D gene. The CDR3 consists of 17 residues. V dropped 0 bases and J dropped 9 bases, with 21 bases sitting between them. Germline CDR1 and CDR2: MNHNY and SVGAGI (reference sequence). The CDR3 bases are TGTGCCAGCAGTTACTCCCGTTTGGTGATAAGCGCTGGTGAGCAGTTCTTC. It yields the protein CASSYSRLVISAGEQFF.

In its sample, this clonotype was seen many times. The chain links TRBV28 to TRBJ1-5; the D gene is possibly TRBD1 (5 bases). The V end lost 5 bases, the J end lost 8 bases, and 25 bases lay between the germline ends. The CDR3 has 17 residues. Germline V gives CDR1 MDHEN, CDR2 SYDVKM. The CDR3 protein is CASSPSGLHRSREPQHF. The CDR3 DNA sequence: TGTGCCAGCAGTCCCTCGGGACTCCACCGCTCAAGGGAGCCCCAGCATTTT.

This chain joins TRBV7-8 and TRBJ1-3, with TRBD1 matching over 7 bases. V lost 0 bases to trimming and J lost 3 bases; unmatched junction nucleotides: 2. CDR1 and CDR2 from the germline V gene are SGHVS and FQNEAQ. This CDR3 has 15 amino acids. The chain's CDR3 is CASSLAGGYGNTIYF. CDR3 in DNA: TGTGCCAGCAGCTTAGCAGGGGGCTATGGAAACACCATATATTTT.

The J gene is TRBJ1-2, the V gene TRBV4-1, with D possibly TRBD1 on 5 matching bases. This CDR3 contains 16 residues. The V and J ends lost 4 bases and 6 bases respectively, with 21 bases between them. CDR1 MGHRA and CDR2 YSYEKL come from the germline V gene. The CDR3 sequence: CASSRGYGAIRNGYTF. CDR3 bases: TGCGCCAGCAGCCGAGGCTACGGGGCGATCCGTAATGGCTACACCTTC.

The genes are TRBV12-3 or TRBV12-4 and TRBJ1-5; D remains ambiguous. Deletions cut 5 bases from V and 7 bases from J, with 12 bases between. CDR3 length equals 13 residues. The CDR3, as DNA: TGTGCCAGCAGTGGTAACTCGGTGCAGCCCCAGCATTTT. Protein sequence: CASSGNSVQPQHF.

This clonotype was counted many times. The chain carries TRBV7-2 and TRBJ1-1; 9 nucleotides agree with TRBD1. This CDR3 spans 16 amino acids. Trimming at V came to 5 bases and at J to 0 bases, leaving 7 bases not matched to a gene. The germline CDR1 and CDR2 sequences are SGHTA and FQGNSA. For the CDR3, the DNA is TGTGCCAGCAGCCCGGGACAGGGTGCCATGAACACTGAAGCTTTCTTT. As protein: CASSPGQGAMNTEAFF.

V and J are TRBV2 and TRBJ2-7, with 7 bases lining up with TRBD1. V shed 7 bases and J 0 bases; nucleotides not matched to a gene: 9. This CDR3 has 15 residues. The germline V gene encodes CDR1 SNHLY and CDR2 FYNNEI. CDR3 bases: TGTGCCAGCAAGGTCCAAGGGGGCTCCTCCTACGAGCAGTACTTC. Its translation is CASKVQGGSSYEQYF.

This clonotype was picked up a small number of times. The gene calls are TRBV5-1 and TRBJ1-1; D is uncertain. CDR1 is SGHRS and CDR2 is YFSETQ in the germline V gene. This CDR3 has 11 amino acids. V was trimmed by 6 bases and J by 1 base, leaving 4 bases between them. CDR3 sequence reads: CASKQNTEAFF. CDR3 DNA: TGCGCCAGCAAACAGAACACTGAAGCTTTCTTT.

There are a few counts of this clonotype. J is TRBJ2-7 and V is TRBV6-9, with D hard to call. This CDR3 spans 15 amino acids. The V gene lost 2 bases and the J gene lost 3 bases, with 14 bases spanning the gap. Germline CDR1 MNHGY, CDR2 SVAAGI. The CDR3 is CASSYINTGVYEQYF. The CDR3 coding sequence is TGTGCCAGCAGTTATATCAATACGGGCGTCTACGAGCAGTACTTC.

Ten or more counts support this clonotype. This rearrangement joins TRBV28 to TRBJ2-1; TRBD1 matches 9 bases. Trimming cost V 3 bases and J 7 bases; bases outside gene matches: 10. The CDR3 runs 16 residues. CDR1 and CDR2 from the germline V gene are MDHEN and SYDVKM. The CDR3 reads CASSLFGTGGMNEQFF. CDR3 bases: TGTGCCAGCAGTTTGTTCGGCACAGGGGGCATGAATGAGCAGTTCTTC.

The chain uses TRBV7-2 and TRBJ1-6; the D is unclear. V lost 2 bases and J lost 8, with 4 bases in between. The CDR3 totals 12 residues. Looked up from germline, CDR1 is SGHTA and CDR2 is FQGNSA. CDR3 loop: CASSLQDSPLHF. In DNA form, the CDR3 reads TGTGCCAGCAGCTTACAAGATTCACCCCTCCACTTT.

This clonotype came up a few times. The chain carries TRBV14 and TRBJ1-1; D unclear. The ends were cut back, 3 bases at V and 1 base at J, with 18 bases in the middle. The CDR3 has 17 amino acids. Looked up from germline, CDR1 is SGHDN and CDR2 is FVKESK. CDR3 protein: CASSQRGGRHQNTEAFF. The CDR3 DNA reads as TGTGCCAGCAGCCAGAGAGGTGGACGCCACCAGAACACTGAAGCTTTCTTT.